These 4 T cell receptor beta chains were sequenced from one sample in a study of CD8 T cells in Susac syndrome. With random hexamers, 0.5 to 1 ug RNA was reverse transcribed. Each CDR3 protein is one row after TCRdb ran MiXCR on the immunoSEQ multiplex PCR reads. This sample has some 63,000 distinct CDR3 sequences, with roughly 94% found just once. The specimen sequenced was CD8+ T cells from PBMCs. These receptors all stem from a human donor with multiple sclerosis.

The chain joins TRBV10-3 to TRBJ2-3, with TRBD2 identical over 11 bases. V gave up 5 bases and J gave up 5 bases; unmatched junction bases: 3. The CDR3 has 14 amino acids. Germline CDR1 and CDR2: ENHRY and SYGVKD. CDR3 residues: CAISRLAGLDTQYF. Written as DNA, the CDR3 is TGTGCCATCAGTCGACTAGCGGGATTAGATACGCAGTATTTT.

The V gene is TRBV7-6, the J gene TRBJ2-1, with 7 bases fitting TRBD1. There are 16 residues in the CDR3. Trimming cost V 5 bases and J 0 bases; bases outside gene matches: 7. The germline V gene encodes CDR1 SGHVS and CDR2 FNYEAQ. DNA of the CDR3: TGTGCCAGCAGCGACCGACAGGGATACTCCTACAATGAGCAGTTCTTC. As protein: CASSDRQGYSYNEQFF.

The gene calls are TRBV23-1 and TRBJ1-5, with TRBD1 matching 8 bases. TRBV23-1 is an open reading frame, and its role is uncertain. After removal of 0 bases from V and 6 bases from J, the junction contained 1 base not matched to a gene. This CDR3 contains 14 residues. The CDR3 loop is CASSQSTGAQPQHF. The CDR3 DNA sequence: TGCGCCAGCAGTCAATCGACAGGGGCTCAGCCCCAGCATTTT.

The V and J genes are TRBV7-9 and TRBJ2-7; D not resolved. Trimming shortened V by 8 bases and J by 4 bases, and 18 bases separated the two germline ends. Germline CDR1 and CDR2: SEHNR and FQNEAQ (reference sequence). The CDR3 extends over 14 amino acids. In DNA, the CDR3 is TGTGCCAGCTCGCCCTCGCTCCAGGATTACGAGCAGTACTTC. Its protein is CASSPSLQDYEQYF.